The sequence of this T cell receptor beta chain was determined in a study of blood T cell repertoires in COVID-19. Looking at the study overall: COVID-19 samples from acute and convalescent phases originated in the United States, Italy and Spain. PBMCs, B-cell-depleted T cells, or T cells were the source of the cDNA or gDNA that made up the material.

As processed by the authors: Using reference gene primer amplification, nucleated cell counts were estimated. TCRdb's copy holds only in-frame clones and misses some; the assay was immunoSEQ multiplex PCR. V and J calls plus clone size are reproduced from that table; the DNA served to infer D and trimming. The sample lists fewer than 200,000 clones; roughly 72% were seen once. This CDR3 contains 15 residues. Germline assignment: CDR1 MNHEY and CDR2 SMNVEV (reference sequence). Trimming cost V 5 bases and J 7 bases; bases outside gene matches: 12. The chain joins TRBV27 to TRBJ1-2; 8 bases line up with TRBD1. The sample taken for sequencing was peripheral blood. The origin of this receptor is a woman of 80 years or more with acute or convalescent COVID-19. The DNA for the CDR3 is TGTGCCAGCAGTGCCCGGACAGGGAGTTTGGTTGGCTACACCTTC. Its translation is CASSARTGSLVGYTF.